Below, 3 T cell receptor beta chains from the same sample are listed, as sequenced in a study of blood T cells in healthy people across ages. Together with a sample-barcoded 5' primer, a J-beta primer mix was included in a second PCR lasting roughly 6 to 12 cycles. TCRdb itself ran the 5' RACE reads through MiXCR, one entry per CDR3 protein. The sample comprises 1.5 million to 2 million distinct CDR3 sequences, 40% to 55% of which are singletons, and roughly 2.1% rests with the top ten. Material for sequencing was blood. The receptors stem from a woman between 35 and 50 years old in good health.

This chain connects TRBV28 to TRBJ1-2, with D possibly matching TRBD1 (5 bases). The V gene lost 3 bases and the J gene lost 8 bases, with 16 bases spanning the gap. There are 14 residues in the CDR3. Germline V gene lookup returns CDR1 MDHEN and CDR2 SYDVKM. The CDR3 coding sequence is TGTGCCAGCAGTTTGCGATCGGCAGGGATCGGCTACACCTTC. Translation gives CASSLRSAGIGYTF.

The genes are TRBV29-1 and TRBJ1-4, with D perhaps matching TRBD1 (6 bases). This CDR3 has 15 residues. Germline V CDR1 and CDR2: SQVTM, ANQGSEA. With 5 bases removed from V and 6 bases from J, the gap between germline ends came to 19 bases. This CDR3 reads CSVRRGAGKDEKLFF. The CDR3 nucleotides are TGCAGCGTTAGAAGGGGGGCAGGGAAGGATGAAAAACTGTTTTTT.

The chain has TRBV7-2 and TRBJ2-5, with TRBD2 identical over 9 bases. The J call may not be correct, given that the DNA end is closer to TRBJ2-7. Germline V gives CDR1 SGHTA, CDR2 FQGNSA. The CDR3 has 14 residues. CDR3 sequence (DNA): TGTGCCAGCAGCTTAGCGGCGGGGGGGAACGAGCAGTACTTC. Encoded protein: CASSLAAGGNEQYF.